These 10 T cell receptor beta chains share one sample of origin, sequenced in a study of human T cells and chemical hapten exposure. One entry per CDR3 protein results from TCRdb running MiXCR on the RACE reads. The sample consists of roughly 380,000 distinct CDR3 sequences, about 4.8% of them appearing once. Time point in this sample: patch test 1, 2 weeks after DPC sensitization. Treatment in this sample: therapeutic diphenylcyclopropenone sensitization with weekly scalp DPC. Material: whole blood, obtained in connection with sensitization to the hapten diphenylcyclopropenone (DPC). Every receptor here comes from a woman aged 50 to 60 with alopecia areata. Some clones in this sample may be carry-over from other donors' samples.

This clonotype came up many times. V gene TRBV3-1 combines with J gene TRBJ2-1, with D perhaps being TRBD1 or TRBD2 (5 bases each). The length of the CDR3 is 16 residues. Trimming removed 4 bases from V and 4 bases from J, with 17 bases in between. CDR1 and CDR2 from the germline V gene are LGHDT and YNNKEL (reference sequence). The CDR3: CASSPSGTSSYNEQFF. In nucleotides, the CDR3 is TGTGCCAGCAGCCCTTCCGGGACGTCTTCTTACAATGAGCAGTTCTTC.

On this clonotype itself: A much larger clonotype is one base distant, so this may be a read error. The V call is TRBV20-1, the J call TRBJ1-2; D is unclear. The CDR3 sequence is 11 residues long. Germline CDR1 DFQATT, CDR2 SNEGSKA (reference sequence). CDR3 residues: CSARDEGRYSF. The CDR3 bases are TGCAGTGCTAGAGATGAGGGTCGCTACTCCTTC.

At least ten counts were recorded for this clonotype. This chain connects TRBV7-9 to TRBJ2-1; the D gene is possibly TRBD2 (6 bases). The length of the CDR3 is 17 residues. Trimming took 0 bases from V and 0 from J, leaving 12 bases between them. Germline V gene lookup returns CDR1 SEHNR and CDR2 FQNEAQ (reference sequence). Written as DNA, the CDR3 is TGTGCCAGCAGCTTAGCGCTGCTAGCGCACTCCTACAATGAGCAGTTCTTC. Amino acid sequence: CASSLALLAHSYNEQFF.

This clonotype was seen a few times. This rearrangement joins TRBV10-3 to TRBJ2-1; 10 nucleotides align to TRBD2. The ends lost 10 bases at V and 2 bases at J; junction bases unmatched: 5. This CDR3 comprises 14 residues. Germline lookup yields CDR1 ENHRY and CDR2 SYGVKD. DNA of the CDR3: TGTGCCACCGTAGCGGGAGGTACCTACAATGAGCAGTTCTTC. Protein product: CATVAGGTYNEQFF.

The gene calls are TRBV9 and TRBJ2-2, with D hard to call. In germline, CDR1 is SGDLS, CDR2 YYNGEE. Deletions cut 2 bases from V and 6 bases from J, with 5 bases between. The CDR3 runs to 12 residues. CDR3 bases: TGTGCCAGCAGCGTTGAGGCCGGGGAGCTGTTTTTT. Amino acids: CASSVEAGELFF.

This clonotype has a count of ten or more. The rearrangement joins TRBV20-1 to TRBJ1-1, with 7 bases that match TRBD1. This CDR3 has 13 amino acids. Per the germline V gene, CDR1 is DFQATT and CDR2 is SNEGSKA (reference sequence). Trimming removed 5 bases from V and 2 bases from J; junction bases left unmatched: 5. In DNA, the CDR3 is TGCAGTGCTCCCCGACAGGGTAACACTGAAGCTTTCTTT. Amino acids: CSAPRQGNTEAFF.

This clonotype was counted at least ten times. This chain uses TRBV7-8 with TRBJ1-5; TRBD1 is a possible D gene (6 bases). There are 14 residues in the CDR3. In germline, CDR1 is SGHVS, CDR2 FQNEAQ. V was trimmed by 1 base and J by 6 bases, leaving 10 bases between them. CDR3 region: CASSLGGGGQPQHF. DNA for the CDR3: TGTGCCAGCAGCTTAGGGGGGGGCGGTCAGCCCCAGCATTTT.

The sample holds a few counts of this clonotype. The J gene is TRBJ2-7, the V gene TRBV2, with a tentative D call TRBD1 (6 bases). The CDR3 has 14 amino acids. Trimming removed 7 bases at V and 0 bases at J, with 13 bases between. Germline CDR1 is SNHLY and CDR2 is FYNNEI. The CDR3 spells CASTFDRSSYEQYF. CDR3 in DNA: TGTGCCAGCACCTTCGACAGGAGCTCCTACGAGCAGTACTTC.

This clonotype was detected ten times or more. The chain combines TRBV2 with TRBJ1-5; D gene unclear. V lost 9 bases to trimming and J lost 3 bases, with 15 bases between them. The CDR3 covers 14 residues. In germline, CDR1 is SNHLY, CDR2 FYNNEI. CDR3 coding DNA: TGTGCCAGTCGAGTTGATGGGCTCAATCAGCCCCAGCATTTT. As protein: CASRVDGLNQPQHF.

This clonotype was counted at least ten times. This chain joins TRBV6-2 or TRBV6-3 and TRBJ2-4, with D possibly matching TRBD1 (6 bases). This CDR3 contains 16 residues. V gave up 1 base and J gave up 7 bases, with 17 bases separating them. Germline CDR1 MNHEY, CDR2 SVGEGT. CDR3 protein: CASSYFRGVLLNIQYF. The CDR3 nucleotides read TGTGCCAGCAGTTACTTCAGGGGAGTCCTTTTGAACATTCAGTACTTC.